These T cell receptor beta chains were read from a single sample in a study of T cell responses to AZD1222 COVID-19 vaccine. Produced via immunoSEQ multiplex PCR; TCRdb's table is partial and in-frame only. The sample has fewer than 90,000 clones, around 91% seen once. The specimen was peripheral blood, collected 28 days after the second AZD1222 dose. The receptor set was obtained from an adult who received the AZD1222 COVID-19 vaccine. The CDR3 runs from the conserved cysteine through the conserved F or W. A D gene is named only where the DNA matches it firmly. A clone size is listed for some rows: how often the clone was seen (once, few, many), or a class if it is expanded.

TRBJ1-1 | - | TRBV3-1/TRBV3-2 | 14 | - | CASSQGLANTEAFF | TGTGCCAGCAGCCAAGGGCTGGCGAACACTGAAGCTTTCTTT
TRBJ1-2 | - | TRBV18 | 15 | - | CASSPGHNSNYGYTF | TGTGCCAGCTCACCTGGCCACAACTCTAACTATGGCTACACCTTC
TRBJ2-7 | once | TRBV12-3/TRBV12-4 | 13 | TRBD1 | CASRRGQGNEQYF | TGTGCCAGCAGGCGGGGACAGGGGAACGAGCAGTACTTC
TRBJ1-4 | - | TRBV5-1 | 14 | - | CASSHGTTNEKLFF | TGCGCCAGCAGCCACGGCACAACTAATGAAAAACTGTTTTTT
TRBJ1-2 | - | TRBV9 | 15 | - | CASSVAWGGDYGYTF | TGTGCCAGCAGCGTAGCTTGGGGGGGCGACTATGGCTACACCTTC
TRBJ1-2 | - | TRBV2 | 12 | - | CASTNGLHGYTF | TGTGCCAGCACTAATGGACTGCATGGCTACACCTTC
TRBJ1-3 | - | TRBV11-2 | 13 | - | CASSSPRGNTIYF | TGTGCCAGCAGCTCCCCACGCGGAAACACCATATATTTT
TRBJ2-7 | - | TRBV4-3 | 14 | - | CASSQDMSSYEQYF | TGCGCCAGCAGCCAGGACATGAGCTCCTACGAGCAGTACTTC
TRBJ1-6 | - | TRBV21-1 | 17 | - | CASSPRPETVYNSPLHF | TGTGCCAGCAGCCCCCGGCCTGAGACAGTGTATAATTCACCCCTCCACTTT
TRBJ1-4 | - | TRBV9 | 14 | - | CASSARGASEKLFF | TGTGCCAGCAGCGCGCGGGGGGCCAGTGAAAAACTGTTTTTT
TRBJ2-3 | - | TRBV9 | 14 | - | CASSVRDSRDTQYF | TGTGCCAGCAGCGTAAGAGACAGTCGGGATACGCAGTATTTT
TRBJ1-6 | - | TRBV7-2 | 16 | TRBD1 | CASSLSPSGGGSPLHF | TGTGCCAGCAGCTTAAGCCCTTCAGGGGGAGGTTCACCCCTCCACTTT
TRBJ2-6 | - | TRBV10-3 | 17 | - | CAIPSNPLFSGANVLTF | TGTGCCATCCCCTCGAACCCCCTTTTCTCTGGGGCCAACGTCCTGACTTTC
TRBJ1-2 | few | TRBV6-4 | 12 | - | CASRDRFGGYTF | TGTGCCAGCAGAGATAGATTCGGAGGCTACACCTTC
TRBJ2-7 | - | TRBV9 | 16 | - | CASSPIGRGYSYEQYF | TGTGCCAGCAGCCCCATAGGGCGGGGATACTCCTACGAGCAGTACTTC
TRBJ1-2 | - | TRBV2 | 13 | TRBD1 | CASKRDRFDGYTF | TGTGCCAGCAAGAGGGACAGGTTCGATGGCTACACCTTC
TRBJ1-2 | once | TRBV5-1 | 13 | - | CASSQDGAYGYTF | TGCGCCAGCAGCCAGGACGGAGCATATGGCTACACCTTC
TRBJ2-7 | - | TRBV5-1 | 16 | TRBD1 | CASSLSIGQGRYEQYF | TGCGCCAGCAGCTTGTCTATAGGACAGGGGCGTTACGAGCAGTACTTC
TRBJ1-2 | - | TRBV19 | 11 | - | CASFSLGGYTF | TGTGCCAGTTTCAGCCTAGGGGGCTACACCTTC
TRBJ1-2 | - | TRBV10-3 | 17 | - | CAISESGPSVPHYGYTF | TGTGCCATCAGTGAGTCTGGGCCCTCCGTCCCCCACTATGGCTACACCTTC
TRBJ2-7 | once | TRBV3-1/TRBV3-2 | 15 | - | CASSQDLSSIYEQYF | TGTGCCAGCAGCCAAGATCTTAGCTCCATCTACGAGCAGTACTTC
TRBJ2-2 | few | TRBV7-9 | 15 | TRBD1 | CASSFFGTDNGELFF | TGTGCCAGCAGCTTTTTCGGGACAGATAACGGGGAGCTGTTTTTT
TRBJ1-1 | - | TRBV7-3 | 15 | TRBD1 | CASSLTGQGSSEAFF | TGTGCCAGCAGCCTCACTGGACAGGGATCATCTGAAGCTTTCTTT
TRBJ1-5 | - | TRBV6-1 | 13 | TRBD1 | CASSETGGRSQHF | TGTGCCAGCAGTGAAACAGGGGGACGGTCCCAGCATTTT
TRBJ1-5 | - | TRBV6-5 | 13 | - | CASGWVSNQPQHF | TGTGCCAGCGGGTGGGTCTCCAATCAGCCCCAGCATTTT
TRBJ1-1 | once | TRBV5-6 | 14 | - | CASSLVDGKTEAFF | TGTGCCAGCAGCTTGGTAGACGGTAAGACTGAAGCTTTCTTT
TRBJ1-2 | - | TRBV29-1 | 11 | - | CSVIGVHGYTF | TGCAGCGTTATAGGGGTCCACGGCTACACCTTC
TRBJ1-3 | - | TRBV28 | 15 | - | CASSLAGSRGNTIYF | TGTGCCAGCAGTTTAGCAGGGTCTCGTGGAAACACCATATATTTT
TRBJ1-6 | - | TRBV7-2 | 14 | - | CASSSGTTASLLHF | TGTGCCAGCAGCTCTGGTACGACAGCATCCCTCCTCCACTTT
TRBJ2-5 | - | TRBV3-1/TRBV3-2 | 16 | - | CASSQPGAGGRETQYF | TGTGCCAGCAGCCAACCCGGGGCCGGAGGGCGGGAGACCCAGTACTTC
TRBJ1-4 | - | TRBV9 | 14 | - | CASSVLPTNEKLFF | TGTGCCAGCAGCGTACTCCCAACTAATGAAAAACTGTTTTTT
TRBJ1-3 | - | TRBV19 | 15 | - | CASSRFLSSGNTIYF | TGTGCCAGTAGTCGGTTTCTGAGCAGCGGAAACACCATATATTTT
TRBJ2-2 | - | TRBV7-9 | 15 | - | CASSPYQIDTGELFF | TGTGCCAGCAGCCCCTATCAAATCGACACCGGGGAGCTGTTTTTT
TRBJ2-7 | - | TRBV30 | 14 | TRBD1 | CAWRGQGVSYEQYF | TGTGCCTGGAGGGGACAGGGGGTGTCCTACGAGCAGTACTTC
TRBJ1-1 | once | TRBV7-8 | 16 | TRBD1 | CASSPRQGTGNTEAFF | TGTGCCAGCAGCCCCCGACAGGGGACGGGGAACACTGAAGCTTTCTTT
TRBJ1-2 | - | TRBV21-1 | 13 | - | CASDSPANYGYTF | TGTGCCAGCGACAGCCCAGCTAACTATGGCTACACCTTC
TRBJ1-1 | - | TRBV19 | 14 | TRBD1 | CASSPSTGATEAFF | TGTGCCAGTAGCCCTTCTACAGGGGCTACTGAAGCTTTCTTT
TRBJ1-2 | - | TRBV6-5 | 14 | TRBD1 | CASSYRGQVKGYTF | TGTGCCAGCAGTTATAGGGGACAGGTGAAAGGCTACACCTTC
TRBJ2-7 | - | TRBV2 | 12 | - | CASSDEGFEQYF | TGTGCCAGCAGTGATGAGGGCTTCGAGCAGTACTTC
TRBJ2-5 | - | TRBV9 | 14 | - | CASSVDAGEETQYF | TGTGCCAGCAGCGTAGATGCAGGGGAAGAGACCCAGTACTTC
TRBJ2-3 | - | TRBV5-1 | 14 | - | CASREGGPADTQYF | TGCGCCAGCCGAGAGGGGGGGCCGGCAGATACGCAGTATTTT
TRBJ2-3 | - | TRBV6-5 | 13 | - | CASLTPGTDTQYF | TGTGCCAGCCTGACTCCTGGCACAGATACGCAGTATTTT
TRBJ1-2 | - | TRBV3-1/TRBV3-2 | 15 | - | CASSQGRSTNYGYTF | TGTGCCAGCAGCCAGGGACGGTCAACTAACTATGGCTACACCTTC
TRBJ2-5 | - | TRBV6-5 | 15 | TRBD2 | CASSYKTAGGTTQYF | TGTGCCAGCAGTTACAAGACAGCGGGGGGCACTACCCAGTACTTC
TRBJ1-2 | - | TRBV11-2 | 15 | - | CASSLAGGWNYGYTF | TGTGCCAGCAGCTTAGCGGGGGGGTGGAACTATGGCTACACCTTC
TRBJ1-4 | - | TRBV7-8 | 14 | TRBD1 | CASSSDRGDEKLFF | TGTGCCAGCAGCTCCGACAGGGGGGACGAAAAACTGTTTTTT
TRBJ1-2 | - | TRBV10-3 | 11 | TRBD1 | CATQGENGYTF | TGTGCCACACAGGGGGAAAATGGCTACACCTTC
TRBJ2-3 | - | TRBV9 | 17 | TRBD2 | CASSFPDSGGGADTQYF | TGTGCCAGCAGCTTTCCGGATAGCGGGGGAGGGGCAGATACGCAGTATTTT
TRBJ1-1 | - | TRBV11-3 | 12 | - | CASSLVEDEAFF | TGTGCCAGCAGCTTAGTCGAAGATGAAGCTTTCTTT
TRBJ1-6 | - | TRBV19 | 13 | - | CASSTLSNSPLHF | TGTGCCAGTAGTACCCTCAGTAATTCACCCCTCCACTTT
TRBJ1-1 | - | TRBV9 | 15 | - | CASSPVMGLNTEAFF | TGTGCCAGCAGCCCGGTCATGGGGCTGAACACTGAAGCTTTCTTT
TRBJ2-1 | - | TRBV29-1 | 15 | - | CSVGTDNNSYNEQFF | TGCAGCGTTGGGACAGATAATAACTCCTACAATGAGCAGTTCTTC
TRBJ1-1 | - | TRBV28 | 14 | - | CASSLFTGPSWAFF | TGTGCCAGCAGTTTATTTACGGGCCCTAGTTGGGCTTTCTTT
TRBJ1-5 | few | TRBV6-4 | 12 | - | CASSAVNQPQHF | TGTGCCAGCAGTGCGGTCAATCAGCCCCAGCATTTT
TRBJ1-1 | - | TRBV6-5 | 15 | - | CASSVIDTVNTEAFF | TGTGCCAGCAGCGTAATTGACACAGTGAACACTGAAGCTTTCTTT
TRBJ2-1 | - | TRBV11-3 | 14 | TRBD2 | CASSPGLAAEEQFF | TGTGCCAGCAGCCCGGGACTAGCCGCGGAAGAGCAGTTCTTC
TRBJ2-5 | - | TRBV14 | 17 | TRBD1 | CASSQTGTGGYQETQYF | TGTGCCAGCAGCCAAACCGGGACAGGGGGATACCAAGAGACCCAGTACTTC
TRBJ1-2 | once | TRBV7-2 | 14 | - | CASSPTGHNYGYTF | TGTGCCAGCAGCCCAACAGGGCACAACTATGGCTACACCTTC
TRBJ2-7 | - | TRBV10-3 | 15 | TRBD1 | CAISEWGQGPYEQYF | TGTGCCATCAGTGAGTGGGGACAGGGCCCCTACGAGCAGTACTTC